This T cell receptor (beta chain) emerged from a study of CD8+ T cells in alopecia areata. Study overall: Patients in the treated group were given tofacitinib by mouth, 5 to 10 mg twice a day. Study observations and caveats: Patients showed less clear TCR sequence sharing than mice, possibly partly because of HLA diversity. An increase in clonality over normal scalp was evident in lesional scalp, especially alopecia totalis/universalis.

Following extraction, RNA underwent reverse transcription to cDNA, which served as the sequencing template. Profiled with immunoSEQ multiplex PCR; TCRdb holds only in-frame clones, not every one. The data contain over 150,000 clones, 50% to 70% of them seen just once; the ten biggest clones take up roughly 15%. Trimming left V 4 bases short and J 4 bases short, with 12 bases between. This CDR3 region has 13 residues. CDR1 and CDR2 from the germline V gene are SQVTM and ANQGSEA. Separation by sorting yielded CD4+ and CD8+ T cells from PBMCs. Points on this clone: What it binds is unknown.

The origin of this receptor is a human donor with alopecia areata. This chain links TRBV29-1 with TRBJ2-3, with unresolved D. The sample consisted of CD4+ T cells sorted from blood, taken at week 0. The CDR3 coding sequence is TGCAGCGTTGCTGGAAGGTTCGCAGATACGCAGTATTTT. As protein: CSVAGRFADTQYF.